This TCR beta chain was recorded in a study of shared clonotypes between healthy human individuals. Overall study findings and caveats: Clonotype sharing among donors likely depends on sequencing depth.

CDR3 length: 13 residues. J lost 6 bases, V lost 4 bases, and 5 bases had no gene match. The germline V gene has CDR1 SGHAT and CDR2 FQNNGV. About this clone: Antigen: not known.

The donors, healthy adults who were HIV-negative, had experienced no recent acute infections or vaccinations. Several immunoSEQ plates received, in even portions, the genomic DNA of each subset. In the original analysis: Filtering differed, since immunoSEQ gave only junction sequences and no quality scores. Libraries were prepared by immunoSEQ multiplex PCR; TCRdb keeps only in-frame clonotypes and omits some of them. V and J calls and clone size follow that table, whereas D and trimming were derived from the DNA. The sample includes fewer than 650,000 clones, roughly 72% of them seen just once. This receptor was obtained from a woman in her thirties or forties in good health. Some clones in this sample may be carry-over from other donors' samples. Material for sequencing was PBMCs. The rearrangement uses TRBV11-2 and TRBJ1-2; 7 bases are shared with TRBD1. The CDR3 loop reads CASSSDRRDGYTF. The CDR3, as DNA: TGTGCCAGCAGCTCGGACAGGCGGGATGGCTACACCTTC.